Detailed here is one T cell receptor (beta chain). The record originates from a study of blood T cell repertoires in COVID-19. Turning to the study itself: Sites across the United States, Italy and Spain contributed samples from acute and convalescent COVID-19. The cDNA or gDNA used as material had been derived from T cells, B-cell-depleted T cells, or PBMCs.

In the original analysis: By means of reference gene primer amplification, nucleated cell counts were estimated. Produced via immunoSEQ multiplex PCR; TCRdb's table is partial and in-frame only. The V and J calls and clone size are taken from that table; D and trimming were inferred from the DNA. The sample lists around 300,000 clones; 83% were seen once. The germline V gene encodes CDR1 SGHRS and CDR2 YFSETQ. This CDR3 has 14 amino acids. Trimming left V 3 bases short and J 6 bases short, with 14 bases between. The V and J genes are TRBV5-1 and TRBJ2-3; possible D gene TRBD2, 6 bases. Source material: peripheral blood. The sequence was obtained from a man aged 30 to 39 with active or convalescent COVID-19. CDR3 sequence (DNA): TGCGCCAGCAGCTCCGGGACTCCCGGTGATACGCAGTATTTT. This gives the protein CASSSGTPGDTQYF.